One and the same sample provided the 8 T cell receptor beta chains below, sequenced in a study of T-cell reconstitution after alpha-beta-depleted transplantation in children. The authors prepared the TCRbeta library with unique molecular identifiers. TCRdb called the PCR reads again in MiXCR, with one record for every CDR3 protein. The repertoire holds 500,000 to 650,000 distinct CDR3 sequences, with approximately 12% as singletons. The material was PBMCs, mostly from graft donor cells, obtained 360 days after TCRalphabeta/CD19-depleted stem cell transplant. These receptors were taken from a male patient aged 10 to 17 who had a stem cell transplant for acute myeloid leukemia, so the T cells may come from the graft donor.

The chain is built from TRBV5-1 and TRBJ2-7; 10 bases match TRBD2. Germline V CDR1 and CDR2: SGHRS, YFSETQ. The junction had 19 bases not matched to a gene; V was cut back by 1 base and J by 3 bases. The CDR3 is 20 residues long. CDR3 amino acids: CASSLRSGAPFRTSGYEQYF. The CDR3 region has the DNA TGCGCCAGCAGCTTGAGGTCAGGGGCGCCGTTCAGGACTAGCGGCTACGAGCAGTACTTC.

The rearrangement joins TRBV10-3 to TRBJ2-2; D remains ambiguous. The CDR3 runs 14 residues. The V gene's germline CDR1 is ENHRY and CDR2 SYGVKD. Trimming removed 2 bases at V and 3 bases at J, with 7 bases between. The CDR3 sequence: CAISETGDTGELFF. In nucleotides, the CDR3 is TGTGCCATCAGTGAGACCGGCGACACCGGGGAGCTGTTTTTT.

This rearrangement joins TRBV24-1 to TRBJ2-5; 9 bases map to TRBD2. The CDR3 runs to 14 residues. V trimming: 4 bases; J trimming: 4 bases; junction bases outside the gene matches: 3. CDR1 and CDR2 from the germline V gene are KGHDR and SFDVKD. The CDR3 loop reads CATSEAGGGETQYF. Written as DNA, the CDR3 is TGTGCCACCAGTGAGGCGGGGGGGGGAGAGACCCAGTACTTC.

This sequence joins TRBV5-1 and TRBJ2-3, with 7 nucleotides matching TRBD2. Trimming removed 0 bases from V and 0 bases from J; junction bases left unmatched: 10. This CDR3 region has 18 residues. From germline, CDR1 is SGHRS and CDR2 YFSETQ. The CDR3 DNA follows: TGCGCCAGCAGCTTGGAGGGAGCGGGATCCACTAGCACAGATACGCAGTATTTT. Translating it yields CASSLEGAGSTSTDTQYF.

This clonotype came up many times. The chain couples TRBV7-2 to TRBJ2-7; D unclear. The V gene lost 1 base and the J gene lost 0 bases, with 10 bases spanning the gap. Germline V gives CDR1 SGHTA, CDR2 FQGNSA. The CDR3 consists of 15 residues. Here the CDR3 DNA reads TGTGCCAGCAGCTTAGGGCGGATCAGCTCCTACGAGCAGTACTTC. It specifies CASSLGRISSYEQYF.

This clonotype was picked up many times. The genes are TRBV20-1 and TRBJ2-1; the match to TRBD2 covers 10 bases. CDR3 length: 14 amino acids. CDR1 and CDR2 from the germline V gene are DFQATT and SNEGSKA (reference sequence). Losses at the gene ends were 1 base for V and 12 bases for J; bases not matched to a gene: 9. CDR3 DNA: TGCAGTGCTAGAGCCCCCCCTTTAGCGGGAGGGCAGTTCTTC. Translated, it gives CSARAPPLAGGQFF.

This clonotype was counted ten times or more. This chain links TRBV19 with TRBJ2-5, with D perhaps assigned TRBD1 or TRBD2 (5 bases each). The CDR3 runs 13 residues. Germline CDR1 and CDR2: LNHDA and SQIVND (reference sequence). The ends were cut back, 6 bases at V and 3 bases at J, with 11 bases in the middle. The CDR3 loop reads CASRFGAKETQYF. The CDR3 DNA reads as TGTGCCAGTAGATTCGGGGCTAAAGAGACCCAGTACTTC. Supplemented by reference TRBV19 and TRBJ2-5, the full variable domain reads DGGITQSPKYLFRKEGQNVTLSCEQNLNHDAMYWYRQDPGQGLRLIYYSQIVNDFQKGDIAEGYSVSREKKESFPLTVTSAQKNPTAFYLCASRFGAKETQYFGPGTRLLVL.

The V and J genes are TRBV24-1 and TRBJ2-3; 7 bases are shared with TRBD2. With 0 bases clipped from V and 2 bases from J, the junction kept 13 bases outside the gene matches. The CDR3 is 19 amino acids. CDR1 is KGHDR and CDR2 is SFDVKD in the germline V gene. CDR3 sequence reads: CATSDLQSAGRENTDTQYF. The CDR3 coding sequence is TGTGCCACCAGTGATTTGCAGTCCGCAGGGCGGGAGAACACAGATACGCAGTATTTT.